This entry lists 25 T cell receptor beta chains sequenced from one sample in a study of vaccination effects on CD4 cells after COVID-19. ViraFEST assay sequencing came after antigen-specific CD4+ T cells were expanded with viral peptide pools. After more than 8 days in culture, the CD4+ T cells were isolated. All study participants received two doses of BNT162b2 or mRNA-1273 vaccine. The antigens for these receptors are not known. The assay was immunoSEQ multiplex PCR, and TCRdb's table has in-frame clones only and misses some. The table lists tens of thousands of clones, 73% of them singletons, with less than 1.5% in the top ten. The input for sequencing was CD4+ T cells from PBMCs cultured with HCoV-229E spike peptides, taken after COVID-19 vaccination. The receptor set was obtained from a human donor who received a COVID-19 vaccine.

CDR3 protein: CASRGTGDEKLFF. In DNA, the CDR3 is TGCGCCAGCCGCGGGACAGGGGATGAAAAACTGTTTTTT. This chain links TRBV5-1 with TRBJ1-4; 10 nucleotides line up with TRBD1. The CDR3 is 13 amino acids. The V and J ends lost 7 bases and 6 bases, in that order; junction bases with no gene match: 3. Germline CDR1 reads SGHRS; CDR2 reads YFSETQ.

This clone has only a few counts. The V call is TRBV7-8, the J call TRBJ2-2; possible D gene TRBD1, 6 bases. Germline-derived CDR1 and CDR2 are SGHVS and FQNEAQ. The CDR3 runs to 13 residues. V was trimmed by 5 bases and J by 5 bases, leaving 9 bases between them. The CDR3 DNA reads TGTGCCAGCAGCCGAGGGGGTACCGGGGAGCTGTTTTTT. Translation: CASSRGGTGELFF.

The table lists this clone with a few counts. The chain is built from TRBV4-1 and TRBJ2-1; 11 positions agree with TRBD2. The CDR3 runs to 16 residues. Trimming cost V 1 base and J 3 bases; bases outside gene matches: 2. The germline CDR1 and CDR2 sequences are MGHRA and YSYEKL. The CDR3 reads CASSQGGLADYNEQFF. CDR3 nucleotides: TGCGCCAGCAGCCAAGGGGGACTAGCGGACTACAATGAGCAGTTCTTC.

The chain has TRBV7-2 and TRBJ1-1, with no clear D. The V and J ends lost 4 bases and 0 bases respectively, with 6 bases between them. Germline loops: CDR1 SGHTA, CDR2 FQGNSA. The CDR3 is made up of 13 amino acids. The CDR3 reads CASSSTVNTEAFF. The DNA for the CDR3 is TGTGCCAGCAGCTCGACTGTGAACACTGAAGCTTTCTTT. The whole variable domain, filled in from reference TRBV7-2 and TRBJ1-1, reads GAGVSQSPSNKVTEKGKDVELRCDPISGHTALYWYRQSLGQGLEFLIYFQGNSAPDKSGLPSDRFSAERTGGSVSTLTIQRTQQEDSAVYLCASSSTVNTEAFFGQGTRLTVV.

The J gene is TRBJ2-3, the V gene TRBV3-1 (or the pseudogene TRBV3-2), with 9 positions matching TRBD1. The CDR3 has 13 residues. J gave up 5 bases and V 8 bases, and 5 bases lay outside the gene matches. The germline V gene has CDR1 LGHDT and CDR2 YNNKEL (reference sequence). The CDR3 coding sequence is TGTGCCAGCGGACAGGGGTTGGGAGATACGCAGTATTTT. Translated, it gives CASGQGLGDTQYF.

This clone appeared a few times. The CDR3 DNA reads TGTGCCAGCAGGGAGCCGGGACTAGCAGGAGATACGCAGTATTTT. Protein: CASREPGLAGDTQYF. V gene TRBV7-9 combines with J gene TRBJ2-3; 9 positions agree with TRBD2. This CDR3 spans 15 amino acids. The germline V gene has CDR1 SEHNR and CDR2 FQNEAQ (reference sequence). The ends lost 6 bases at V and 5 bases at J; junction bases unmatched: 9.

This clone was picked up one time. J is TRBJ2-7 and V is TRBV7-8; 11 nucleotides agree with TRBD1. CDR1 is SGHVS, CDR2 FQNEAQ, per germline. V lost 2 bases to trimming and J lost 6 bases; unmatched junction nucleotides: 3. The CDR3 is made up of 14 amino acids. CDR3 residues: CASSLRTGGSEQYV. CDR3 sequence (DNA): TGTGCCAGCAGCTTAAGGACAGGGGGCAGCGAGCAGTACGTC.

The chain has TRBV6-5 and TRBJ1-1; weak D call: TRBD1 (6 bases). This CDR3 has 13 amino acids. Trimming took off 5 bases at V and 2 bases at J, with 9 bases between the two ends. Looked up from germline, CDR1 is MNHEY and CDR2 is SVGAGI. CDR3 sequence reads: CASSRQVNTEAFF. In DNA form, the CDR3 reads TGTGCCAGCAGTAGACAGGTAAACACTGAAGCTTTCTTT.

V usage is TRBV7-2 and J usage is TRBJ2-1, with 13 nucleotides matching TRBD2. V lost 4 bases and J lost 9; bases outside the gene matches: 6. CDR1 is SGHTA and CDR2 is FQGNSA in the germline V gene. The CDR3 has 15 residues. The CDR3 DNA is TGTGCCAGCAGCTATACTAGCGGGGGGGTGGCTGAGCAGTTCTTC. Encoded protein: CASSYTSGGVAEQFF.

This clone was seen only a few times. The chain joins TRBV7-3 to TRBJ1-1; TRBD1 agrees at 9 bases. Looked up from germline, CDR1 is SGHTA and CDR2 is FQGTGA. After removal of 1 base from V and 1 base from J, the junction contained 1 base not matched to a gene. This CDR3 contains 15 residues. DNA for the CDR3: TGTGCCAGCAGCTTAATGGGACAGGGGAACACTGAAGCTTTCTTT. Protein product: CASSLMGQGNTEAFF.

CDR3 region: CASSPRGGLSYEQYV. CDR3 in DNA: TGTGCCAGCTCACCCCGCGGGGGGCTTTCCTACGAGCAGTACGTC. This chain uses TRBV18 with TRBJ2-7; 8 bases are a match to TRBD2. J gave up 1 base and V 3 bases, and 5 bases lay outside the gene matches. The CDR3 is 15 residues long. CDR1 and CDR2 from the germline V gene are KGHSH and LQKENI.

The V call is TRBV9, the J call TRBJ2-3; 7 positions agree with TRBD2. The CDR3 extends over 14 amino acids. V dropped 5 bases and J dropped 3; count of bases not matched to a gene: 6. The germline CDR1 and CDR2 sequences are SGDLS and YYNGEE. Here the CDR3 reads CASRGLGRTDTQYF. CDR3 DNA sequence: TGTGCCAGCAGGGGACTCGGGAGGACAGATACGCAGTATTTT.

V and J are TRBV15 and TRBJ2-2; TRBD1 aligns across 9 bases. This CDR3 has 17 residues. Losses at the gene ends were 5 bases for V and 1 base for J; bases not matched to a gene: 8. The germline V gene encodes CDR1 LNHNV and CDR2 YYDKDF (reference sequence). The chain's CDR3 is CATSAPQGQGNTGELFF. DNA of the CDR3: TGTGCCACCAGCGCACCCCAGGGACAGGGGAACACCGGGGAGCTGTTTTTT.

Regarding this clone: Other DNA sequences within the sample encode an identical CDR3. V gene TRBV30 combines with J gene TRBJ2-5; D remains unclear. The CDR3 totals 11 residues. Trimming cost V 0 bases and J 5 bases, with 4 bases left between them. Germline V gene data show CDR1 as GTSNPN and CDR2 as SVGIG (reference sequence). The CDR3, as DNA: TGTGCCTGGAGTGTTCGGGAGACCCAGTACTTC. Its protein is CAWSVRETQYF.

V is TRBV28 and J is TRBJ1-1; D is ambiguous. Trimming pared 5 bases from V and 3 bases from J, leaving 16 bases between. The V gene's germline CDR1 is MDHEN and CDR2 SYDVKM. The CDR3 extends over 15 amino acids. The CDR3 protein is CASSNEIWKDTEAFF. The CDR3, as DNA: TGTGCCAGCAGTAATGAGATATGGAAGGACACTGAAGCTTTCTTT.

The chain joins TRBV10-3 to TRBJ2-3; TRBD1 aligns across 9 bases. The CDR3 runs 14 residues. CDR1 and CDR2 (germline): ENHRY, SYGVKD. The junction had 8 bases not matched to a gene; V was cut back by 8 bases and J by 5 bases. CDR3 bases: TGTGCCATCGCAAACAGGGGACAGGGAGATACGCAGTATTTT. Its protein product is CAIANRGQGDTQYF.

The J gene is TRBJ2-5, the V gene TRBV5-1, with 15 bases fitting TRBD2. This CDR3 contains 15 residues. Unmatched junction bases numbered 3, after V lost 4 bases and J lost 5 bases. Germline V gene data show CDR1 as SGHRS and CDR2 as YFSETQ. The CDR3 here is CASSRTSGGAETQYF. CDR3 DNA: TGCGCCAGCAGCCGGACTAGCGGGGGGGCGGAGACCCAGTACTTC.

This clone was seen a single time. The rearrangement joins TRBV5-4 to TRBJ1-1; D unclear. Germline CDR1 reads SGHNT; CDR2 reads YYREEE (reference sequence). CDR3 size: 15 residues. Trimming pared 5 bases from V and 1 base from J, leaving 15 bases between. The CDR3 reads CASSLRSTGNTEAFF. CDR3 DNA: TGTGCCAGCAGTTTACGGAGCACTGGGAACACTGAAGCTTTCTTT.

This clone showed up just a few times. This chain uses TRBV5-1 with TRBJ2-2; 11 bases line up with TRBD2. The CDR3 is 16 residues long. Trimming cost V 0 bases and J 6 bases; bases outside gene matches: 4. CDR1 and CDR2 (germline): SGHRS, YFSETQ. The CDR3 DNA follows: TGCGCCAGCAGCTTGGCCACTAGCGGGGGCCCCGGGGAGCTGTTTTTT. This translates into CASSLATSGGPGELFF.

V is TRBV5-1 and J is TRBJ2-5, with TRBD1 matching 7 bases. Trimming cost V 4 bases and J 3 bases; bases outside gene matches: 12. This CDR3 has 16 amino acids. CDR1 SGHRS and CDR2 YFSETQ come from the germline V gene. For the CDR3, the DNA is TGCGCCAGCAGCGCGGTGACAGGGTTAGGGAAAGAGACCCAGTACTTC. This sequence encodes CASSAVTGLGKETQYF.

CDR3 DNA: TGTGCCACCAGTGAGTTAAACTATGGCTACACCTTC. It specifies CATSELNYGYTF. V usage is TRBV24-1 and J usage is TRBJ1-2; D remains ambiguous. This CDR3 has 12 residues. Deletions cut 4 bases from V and 2 bases from J, with 4 bases between. Germline CDR1 is KGHDR and CDR2 is SFDVKD.

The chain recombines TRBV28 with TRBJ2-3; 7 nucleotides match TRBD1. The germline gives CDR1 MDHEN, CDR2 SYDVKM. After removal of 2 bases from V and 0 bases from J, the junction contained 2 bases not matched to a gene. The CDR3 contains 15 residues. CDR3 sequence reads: CASSLRQGSTDTQYF. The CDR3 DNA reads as TGTGCCAGCAGTTTAAGACAGGGTAGCACAGATACGCAGTATTTT. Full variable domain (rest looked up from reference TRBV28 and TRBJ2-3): DVKVTQSSRYLVKRTGEKVFLECVQDMDHENMFWYRQDPGLGLRLIYFSYDVKMKEKGDIPEGYSVSREKKERFSLILESASTNQTSMYLCASSLRQGSTDTQYFGPGTRLTVL.

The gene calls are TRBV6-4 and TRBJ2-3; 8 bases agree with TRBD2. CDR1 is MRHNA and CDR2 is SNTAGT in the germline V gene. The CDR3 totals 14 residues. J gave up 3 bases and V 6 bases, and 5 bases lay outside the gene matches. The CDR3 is CASSERLATDTQYF. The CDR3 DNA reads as TGTGCCAGCAGCGAGAGACTAGCGACAGATACGCAGTATTTT.

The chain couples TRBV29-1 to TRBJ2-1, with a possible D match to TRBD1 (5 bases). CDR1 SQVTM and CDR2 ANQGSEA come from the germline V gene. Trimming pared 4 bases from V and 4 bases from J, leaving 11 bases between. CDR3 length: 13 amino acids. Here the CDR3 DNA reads TGCAGCGTTGGCAGGGATCGATACAATGAGCAGTTCTTC. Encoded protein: CSVGRDRYNEQFF.

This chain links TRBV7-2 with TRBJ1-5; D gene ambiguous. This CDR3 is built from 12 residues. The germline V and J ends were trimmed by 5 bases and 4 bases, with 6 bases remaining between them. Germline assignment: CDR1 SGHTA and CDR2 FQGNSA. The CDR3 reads CASSLTNQPQHF. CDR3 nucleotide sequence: TGTGCCAGCAGCCTCACGAATCAGCCCCAGCATTTT.